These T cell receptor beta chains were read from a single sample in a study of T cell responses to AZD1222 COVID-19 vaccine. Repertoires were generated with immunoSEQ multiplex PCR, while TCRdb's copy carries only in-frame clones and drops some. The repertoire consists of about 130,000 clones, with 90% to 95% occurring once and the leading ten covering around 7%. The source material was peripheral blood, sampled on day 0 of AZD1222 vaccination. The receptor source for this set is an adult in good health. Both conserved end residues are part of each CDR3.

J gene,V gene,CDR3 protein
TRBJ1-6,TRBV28,CASSLAFNSPLHF
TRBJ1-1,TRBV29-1,CSATGLKGMNTEAFF
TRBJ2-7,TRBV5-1,CASSLDGTSGRYEQYF
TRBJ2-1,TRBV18,CASSPQQGLETYNEQFF
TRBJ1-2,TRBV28,CASTTPGQNYGYTF
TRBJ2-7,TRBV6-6,CASRVAGNLEQYF
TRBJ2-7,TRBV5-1,CASSPTGRTSSYEQYF
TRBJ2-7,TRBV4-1,CASSQAGTGAYEQYF
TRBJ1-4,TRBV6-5,CASSPRINEKLFF
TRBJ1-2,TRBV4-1,CASSQDPLALYGYTF
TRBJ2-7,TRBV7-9,CASSHSAGPRHEQYF
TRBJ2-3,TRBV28,CASGPRGVYTQYF
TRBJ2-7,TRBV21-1,CASSKEVAGGNEQYF
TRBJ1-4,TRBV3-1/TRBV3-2,CASSERRGSTNEKLFF
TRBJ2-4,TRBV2,CASMEGANIQYF
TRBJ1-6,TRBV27,CASGPQVPNSPLHF
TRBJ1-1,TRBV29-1,CSVTVNTEAFF
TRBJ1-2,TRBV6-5,CASSKQGANYGYTF
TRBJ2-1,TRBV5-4,CASSLLAGGPNEQFF
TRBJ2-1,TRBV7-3,CASSLAGGPGNEQFF
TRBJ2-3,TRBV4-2,CASSQQSGKSTDTQYF
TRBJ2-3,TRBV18,CASSDGSPSTQYF
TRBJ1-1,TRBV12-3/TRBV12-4,CASTLVAGEAFF
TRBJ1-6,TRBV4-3,CASSPRDSSYNSPLHF
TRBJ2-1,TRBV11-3,CASRSTGGNEQFF
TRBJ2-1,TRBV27,CASSPDGGEQFF
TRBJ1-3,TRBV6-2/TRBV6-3,CASSFPRDARGDTIYF
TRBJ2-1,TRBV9,CASSAGGSVYNEQFF
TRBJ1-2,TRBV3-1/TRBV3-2,CASSQVGQTNYGYTF
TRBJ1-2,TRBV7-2,CASSSMGQGYNYGYTF
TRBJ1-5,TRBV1,CTSRGRCSNQPQHF
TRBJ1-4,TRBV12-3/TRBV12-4,CASSLIRWEKLFF
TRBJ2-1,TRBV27,CAIISGTGGGEQFF